This entry concerns a single T cell receptor (beta chain). As yet, its antigen is unknown. Trimming removed 4 bases at V and 1 base at J, with 12 bases between. The germline V gene encodes CDR1 SGHRS and CDR2 YFSETQ. The CDR3 has 14 amino acids. The entry originates in a study of CD8+ T cells in alopecia areata. Notes on the study in general: TCRs were shared less clearly across patients than in mice, possibly for HLA-related reasons. Lesional scalp displayed greater clonality than normal scalp, most notably in alopecia totalis/universalis. Scalp sequencing captures resident alphabeta T cells of normal skin too.

From PBMCs, CD4+ and CD8+ T cells were sorted. cDNA serving as the sequencing template came from extracted, reverse transcribed RNA. Sequencing used immunoSEQ multiplex PCR; TCRdb keeps in-frame clones, though not all of them. This table holds 200,000 to 250,000 clones, approximately 60% found once. The sample was CD8+ T cells sorted from blood. This chain connects TRBV5-1 to TRBJ2-7; D is ambiguous. The clonotype originates from a human donor in good health. Here the CDR3 DNA reads TGCGCCAGCAGCCTGGATGACGGATCCTACGAGCAGTACTTC. Protein product: CASSLDDGSYEQYF. The full variable domain, rest sourced from reference TRBV5-1 and TRBJ2-7, is KAGVTQTPRYLIKTRGQQVTLSCSPISGHRSVSWYQQTPGQGLQFLFEYFSETQRNKGNFPGRFSGRQFSNSRSEMNVSTLELGDSALYLCASSLDDGSYEQYFGPGTRLTVT.